This entry features one T cell receptor beta chain sequence. Living in 24 US areas, the participants were between roughly 18 and 89 years of age. This sample stems from a study of blood T cell repertoires in COVID-19. Trimming pared 6 bases from V and 6 bases from J, leaving 8 bases between. The length of the CDR3 is 12 residues. Method: immunoSEQ multiplex PCR; TCRdb's copy keeps in-frame clones and lacks some. The sample lists approximately 160,000 clones, around 83% seen once, with 3.6% in the top ten. The origin of this receptor is a woman in her 50s in a cohort exposed to, infected with or recovered from COVID-19 (not recorded which). The sequencing input was PBMCs or T cells enriched from blood (not recorded which). The chain uses TRBV12-3 or TRBV12-4 and TRBJ2-2, with D unclear. Here the CDR3 reads CASSTPPGELFF. CDR3 coding DNA: TGTGCCAGCAGCACTCCCCCCGGGGAGCTGTTTTTT.